This T cell receptor (beta chain) was sequenced in a study of T cells in Graves' hyperthyroidism and ophthalmopathy. Researchers amplified the TCR beta CDR3 regions from RNA transcripts. The TCR CDR3 first-round RT-PCR relied on the HTBI primer set. TCRdb itself ran the multiplex PCR reads through MiXCR, one entry per CDR3 protein. Here the sample spans about 52,000 distinct CDR3 sequences, under 50% being singletons. Study-wide points: A 13 V-J signature model discriminated ophthalmopathy versus stable hyperthyroidism. Most thyroid clonotypes with frequency above 0.001 were detected in blood.

As concerns this clonotype: Its antigen is as yet unknown.

The study included ophthalmopathy patients with Clinical Activity Score at least 3, NOSPECS grade at least 4 and duration under 3 months. Around 10 ml fresh peripheral blood yielded the PBMCs. Per the germline V gene, CDR1 is LNHDA and CDR2 is SQIVND (reference sequence). V lost 1 base to trimming and J lost 4 bases, with 13 bases between them. The CDR3 consists of 15 residues. This chain uses TRBV19 with TRBJ1-1, with D perhaps matching TRBD1 (5 bases). The specimen sequenced was blood. The TCR comes from a woman aged 50 to 65 with Graves' ophthalmopathy. CDR3 DNA sequence: TGTGCCAGTAGTATAGGGGGCAGGGCAGCCACTGAAGCTTTCTTT. It codes for CASSIGGRAATEAFF.